The 13 T cell receptor beta chains in this list originate from one sample, sequenced in a study of cytomegalovirus exposure and HLA in healthy donors. Primers included in the PCR were 60 Vbeta and 13 Jbeta primers. This table comes from immunoSEQ multiplex PCR, and its TCRdb copy is limited to in-frame clones, with some not included. Of over 110,000 clones listed, around 79% are singletons. The sequencing input was PBMCs. The source of these receptors is a female donor in good health and CMV-seronegative.

This clone was seen just once. The rearrangement uses TRBV14 and TRBJ1-2; possibly TRBD1 for D (6 bases). V dropped 3 bases and J dropped 4 bases, with 12 bases sitting between them. Germline assignment: CDR1 SGHDN and CDR2 FVKESK. The CDR3 totals 14 residues. CDR3 sequence: CASSHRQAGYGYTF. CDR3 coding DNA: TGTGCCAGCAGCCATAGACAGGCCGGCTATGGCTACACCTTC.

The rearrangement uses TRBV30 and TRBJ2-3; TRBD2 aligns across 7 bases. CDR1 GTSNPN and CDR2 SVGIG come from the germline V gene (reference sequence). The V gene end was trimmed by 2 bases and the J gene end by 4 bases; junction bases not matched to a gene: 12. This CDR3 has 16 amino acids. This CDR3 reads CAWSPGLVFGADTQYF. Written as DNA, the CDR3 is TGTGCCTGGAGTCCCGGACTAGTTTTCGGGGCAGATACGCAGTATTTT.

This sequence joins TRBV5-8 and TRBJ2-7; 12 bases agree with TRBD2. J lost 1 base, V lost 2 bases, and 4 bases had no gene match. The CDR3 contains 16 residues. CDR1 and CDR2 from the germline V gene are SGHTS and YDEGEE. CDR3 region: CASSFQTSGGSYEQYF. The DNA of the CDR3 is TGTGCCAGCAGCTTTCAGACTAGCGGGGGTTCCTACGAGCAGTACTTC.

This rearrangement joins TRBV6-5 to TRBJ1-4; D possibly corresponds to TRBD1 (6 bases). Germline CDR1 MNHEY, CDR2 SVGAGI. The germline V and J ends were trimmed by 5 bases and 0 bases, with 7 bases remaining between them. This CDR3 contains 14 residues. CDR3 sequence (DNA): TGTGCCAGCAGTAGGACAGCAACTAATGAAAAACTGTTTTTT. This encodes CASSRTATNEKLFF.

CDR3 nucleotide sequence: TGCGCCAGCAGCTCGGGAGTTCTTTTGGAGCAGTACTTC. This encodes CASSSGVLLEQYF. V is TRBV5-1 and J is TRBJ2-7, with D tentatively TRBD2 (6 bases). Trimming stripped 3 bases from V and 7 bases from J, with 14 bases between. The V gene's germline CDR1 is SGHRS and CDR2 YFSETQ. The CDR3 has 13 amino acids. The variable domain in full, with the rest retrieved from reference TRBV5-1 and TRBJ2-7, is KAGVTQTPRYLIKTRGQQVTLSCSPISGHRSVSWYQQTPGQGLQFLFEYFSETQRNKGNFPGRFSGRQFSNSRSEMNVSTLELGDSALYLCASSSGVLLEQYFGPGTRLTVT.

The DNA for the CDR3 is TGTGCTAGTGGTTTGGGTTTTCAGGTAGGGGAGGGTCCCCAGTACTTC. Protein: CASGLGFQVGEGPQYF. The chain employs TRBV12-5 and TRBJ2-5, with 7 bases identical to TRBD2. Unmatched junction bases numbered 14, after V lost 1 base and J lost 9 bases. Germline V gives CDR1 LGHNT, CDR2 FRNRAP. The CDR3 is made up of 16 amino acids.

This chain links TRBV6-6 with TRBJ1-5; TRBD1 agrees at 9 bases. The germline CDR1 and CDR2 sequences are MNHNY and SVGAGI (reference sequence). There are 14 residues in the CDR3. The junction had 1 base not matched to a gene; V was cut back by 0 bases and J by 7 bases. The CDR3 sequence is CASSYSTGGQPQHF. The DNA of the CDR3 is TGTGCCAGCAGTTACTCGACAGGGGGGCAGCCCCAGCATTTT.

V gene TRBV7-6 combines with J gene TRBJ2-3; a possible D gene is TRBD1 (6 bases). This CDR3 region has 14 residues. CDR1 and CDR2 (germline): SGHVS, FNYEAQ. V was clipped by 5 bases and J by 4 bases, with 13 bases between them. This chain's CDR3 is CASSPGQLADTQYF. CDR3 nucleotide sequence: TGTGCCAGCAGCCCTGGACAGTTGGCAGATACGCAGTATTTT. Drawing the rest from reference TRBV7-6 and TRBJ2-3, the complete variable domain is GAGVSQSPRYKVTKRGQDVALRCDPISGHVSLYWYRQALGQGPEFLTYFNYEAQQDKSGLPNDRFSAERPEGSISTLTIQRTEQRDSAMYRCASSPGQLADTQYFGPGTRLTVL.

The V and J genes are TRBV7-9 and TRBJ2-1; TRBD1 matches 7 bases. CDR1 and CDR2 (germline): SEHNR, FQNEAQ (reference sequence). This CDR3 has 15 residues. V shed 5 bases and J 3 bases; nucleotides not matched to a gene: 7. CDR3 sequence: CASSPPGQIYNEQFF. CDR3 nucleotides: TGTGCCAGCAGCCCGCCGGGACAGATCTACAATGAGCAGTTCTTC.

The V and J genes are TRBV5-4 and TRBJ1-4, with 7 positions matching TRBD1. The germline V gene encodes CDR1 SGHNT and CDR2 YYREEE (reference sequence). V was clipped by 2 bases and J by 5 bases; unmatched bases: 6. This CDR3 has 15 amino acids. The CDR3 here is CASSFSRQGNEKLFF. Written as DNA, the CDR3 is TGTGCCAGCAGCTTCAGCCGACAGGGAAATGAAAAACTGTTTTTT.

The chain joins TRBV4-3 to TRBJ2-2, with D possibly being TRBD2 (7 bases). The CDR3 is 19 residues long. The germline V and J ends were trimmed by 0 bases and 6 bases, with 23 bases remaining between them. Germline lookup yields CDR1 LGHNA and CDR2 YSLEER. The CDR3 sequence: CASSQDLTGGLTRAGELFF. In DNA, the CDR3 is TGCGCCAGCAGCCAAGATCTTACGGGGGGCCTTACTCGGGCCGGGGAGCTGTTTTTT.

J is TRBJ2-2 and V is TRBV6-6; TRBD1 agrees at 8 bases. V lost 5 bases, J lost 2 bases, and 4 bases stayed unmatched. This CDR3 is built from 15 residues. Germline CDR1 reads MNHNY; CDR2 reads SVGAGI (reference sequence). The CDR3 protein is CASSQTGANTGELFF. The CDR3 DNA sequence: TGTGCCAGCAGTCAGACAGGGGCTAACACCGGGGAGCTGTTTTTT.

The gene calls are TRBV30 and TRBJ2-7; 9 bases map to TRBD1. This CDR3 is built from 13 residues. Germline V gives CDR1 GTSNPN, CDR2 SVGIG (reference sequence). Trimming cost V 4 bases and J 2 bases; bases outside gene matches: 3. CDR3 region: CAWTRDRAYEQYF. CDR3 bases: TGTGCCTGGACCCGGGACAGGGCCTACGAGCAGTACTTC.